This paragraph covers one TCR beta chain sequence. No antigen is known for it. One end of the junction is discordant with germline, which a read error may explain. Primers included in the PCR were 60 Vbeta and 13 Jbeta primers. Data came from immunoSEQ multiplex PCR; TCRdb stores just in-frame clones and leaves some out. This sample has more than 80,000 clones, with approximately 81% found just once. This CDR3 region has 13 residues. CDR1 is SEHNR, CDR2 FQNEAQ, per germline (reference sequence). The entry originates in a study of cytomegalovirus exposure and HLA in healthy donors. Study-wide findings and caveats: In vitro work confirmed that three CMV-associated chains recognize CMV antigens. Immune exposure data for these donors was limited to CMV serostatus. Across HLA loci, a later analysis found differing TCR association rates, with DRB1 most and HLA-C fewest. Researchers reported from a later analysis that most CMV-associated TCR beta chains appeared HLA-restricted.

Material: PBMCs. The source is a girl aged 2 to 9 in good health and CMV-seropositive. The chain is built from TRBV7-9 and TRBJ2-7; 9 nucleotides match TRBD1. CDR3 sequence: CSSSRETGGEQYF. DNA for the CDR3: TGTTCCAGCAGCCGTGAGACAGGGGGCGAGCAGTACTTC.